The 19 T cell receptor beta chains presented below share a single source sample, sequenced in a study of CD8+ T cells in alopecia areata. Once RNA had been extracted, it was reverse transcribed into cDNA to act as the sequencing template. TCRdb's table, derived via immunoSEQ multiplex PCR, lists solely in-frame clones and lacks some. The sample carries about 210,000 clones, 64% recorded once. The treatment is: oral pan-JAK inhibitor, 5-10 mg twice daily. Sample: CD4+ T cells sorted from blood, taken at week 4, from a patient treated with tofacitinib. Receptor source: a human donor with alopecia areata.

This clone was counted a few times. CDR3 sequence reads: CASSSPGQGAMSKNIQYF. The DNA for the CDR3 is TGTGCCAGCAGTTCGCCGGGACAGGGGGCGATGTCCAAAAACATTCAGTACTTC. The rearrangement links TRBV27 to TRBJ2-4; 12 bases match TRBD1. CDR1 and CDR2 (germline): MNHEY, SMNVEV (reference sequence). CDR3 size: 18 residues. With V trimmed by 4 bases and J by 2 bases, 9 bases remained unmatched.

The CDR3 protein is CASSFGTTGTETQYF. The CDR3 bases are TGTGCCAGCAGTTTTGGAACGACAGGGACAGAGACCCAGTACTTC. The chain combines TRBV27 with TRBJ2-5; TRBD1 matches 7 bases. Germline assignment: CDR1 MNHEY and CDR2 SMNVEV (reference sequence). This CDR3 contains 15 residues. V trimming: 3 bases; J trimming: 4 bases; junction bases outside the gene matches: 8.

The genes are TRBV7-9 and TRBJ2-6; D remains unclear. The CDR3 is 15 amino acids. Germline V gene data show CDR1 as SEHNR and CDR2 as FQNEAQ (reference sequence). V dropped 2 bases and J dropped 0 bases, with 5 bases sitting between them. The CDR3 bases are TGTGCCAGCAGCTTAAGTCCCTCTGGGGCCAACGTCCTGACTTTC. The encoded protein is CASSLSPSGANVLTF.

In this sample, this clone turned up a few times. The chain uses TRBV7-9 and TRBJ2-7; 10 bases are shared with TRBD1. This CDR3 spans 16 amino acids. Germline CDR1 and CDR2: SEHNR and FQNEAQ (reference sequence). The ends lost 6 bases at V and 2 bases at J; junction bases unmatched: 10. For the CDR3, the DNA is TGTGCCAGCAGTGCCGGACCTGGACAGGGGGCCTACGAGCAGTACTTC. Protein product: CASSAGPGQGAYEQYF.

The chain carries TRBV7-9 and TRBJ2-3, with 9 bases identical to TRBD2. J gave up 2 bases and V 1 base, and 4 bases lay outside the gene matches. Germline-derived CDR1 and CDR2 are SEHNR and FQNEAQ (reference sequence). CDR3 size: 16 residues. The CDR3 spells CASSLGSGGHTDTQYF. The CDR3, as DNA: TGTGCCAGCAGCTTAGGTAGCGGGGGCCACACAGATACGCAGTATTTT.

The rearrangement joins TRBV4-3 to TRBJ1-1; unclear D gene. The V end was cut by 0 bases, the J end by 7 bases, with 9 bases between. Germline V gives CDR1 LGHNA, CDR2 YSLEER. The CDR3 has 13 residues. CDR3: CASSQDWAGEAFF. CDR3 bases: TGCGCCAGCAGCCAAGATTGGGCAGGTGAAGCTTTCTTT.

V usage is TRBV10-3 and J usage is TRBJ2-1; tentatively, D is TRBD1 (6 bases). Trimming removed 6 bases at V and 6 bases at J, with 12 bases between. Germline V lookup: CDR1 ENHRY, CDR2 SYGVKD. This CDR3 region has 13 residues. DNA for the CDR3: TGTGCCATCAGGTCACAGGGAACCAATGAGCAGTTCTTC. Translated: CAIRSQGTNEQFF.

This clone was seen just once. V gene TRBV30 combines with J gene TRBJ1-5, with D perhaps matching TRBD1 (6 bases). The CDR3 is made up of 14 amino acids. Germline CDR1 and CDR2: GTSNPN and SVGIG (reference sequence). The V and J ends lost 0 bases and 10 bases respectively, with 16 bases between them. The CDR3 loop reads CAWSVMGAGEPQHF. The CDR3 region has the DNA TGTGCCTGGAGTGTAATGGGGGCGGGGGAACCCCAGCATTTT.

This clone has more than one count but fewer than ten. Distinct nucleotide sequences in the sample also encode this CDR3. The rearrangement joins TRBV20-1 to TRBJ1-1; D remains ambiguous. CDR3 length: 11 amino acids. Germline V lookup: CDR1 DFQATT, CDR2 SNEGSKA (reference sequence). The V gene lost 1 base and the J gene lost 3 bases, with 3 bases spanning the gap. Here the CDR3 DNA reads TGCAGTGCTAGAGCGGACACTGAAGCTTTCTTT. Protein product: CSARADTEAFF.

This clone was seen once. The genes are TRBV18 and TRBJ2-5, with D tentatively TRBD1 (6 bases). Between the trimmed V and J ends, which lost 3 bases and 4 bases, there was a span of 18 bases. Germline-derived CDR1 and CDR2 are KGHSH and LQKENI. This CDR3 spans 16 amino acids. CDR3 sequence reads: CASSPLETTGGETQYF. CDR3 bases: TGTGCCAGCTCACCCCTTGAGACGACAGGAGGAGAGACCCAGTACTTC.

The sample holds a few counts of this clone. The V call is TRBV29-1, the J call TRBJ2-2; D ambiguous. The CDR3 extends over 12 amino acids. Trimming took off 4 bases at V and 1 base at J, with 4 bases between the two ends. CDR1 and CDR2 from the germline V gene are SQVTM and ANQGSEA. In nucleotides, the CDR3 is TGCAGCGTTGCAGAGAACACCGGGGAGCTGTTTTTT. Translating gives CSVAENTGELFF.

This clone has more than one count but fewer than ten. The genes are TRBV4-1 and TRBJ2-4; TRBD2 matches 13 bases. The CDR3 is 16 amino acids. Germline CDR1 reads MGHRA; CDR2 reads YSYEKL. Unmatched junction bases numbered 5, after V lost 0 bases and J lost 9 bases. CDR3 coding DNA: TGCGCCAGCAGCCAAGATGGGAGACTAGCGGGGGGCATTCAGTACTTC. Protein sequence: CASSQDGRLAGGIQYF.

This clone was seen only a few times. The chain uses TRBV29-1 and TRBJ1-1; the D is unclear. Trimming removed 4 bases at V and 2 bases at J, with 11 bases between. The CDR3 totals 13 residues. The germline CDR1 and CDR2 sequences are SQVTM and ANQGSEA. This chain's CDR3 is CSVARQPNTEAFF. Written as DNA, the CDR3 is TGCAGCGTTGCCAGGCAGCCCAACACTGAAGCTTTCTTT.

The rearrangement joins TRBV30 to TRBJ2-3; 8 positions agree with TRBD2. Germline values: CDR1 GTSNPN, CDR2 SVGIG (reference sequence). The trim removed 2 bases at V and 4 bases at J, leaving 5 bases unmatched. CDR3 size: 14 residues. CDR3 amino acids: CAWSPGTRSDTQYF. The CDR3 region has the DNA TGTGCCTGGAGTCCCGGGACTAGGTCAGATACGCAGTATTTT.

This chain connects TRBV25-1 to TRBJ1-2, with unresolved D. Trimming stripped 5 bases from V and 7 bases from J, with 14 bases between. The CDR3 contains 13 residues. Germline V gives CDR1 MGHDK, CDR2 SYGVNS. The CDR3 DNA is TGTGCCAGCAGTTCCGGGGTCCATGGTGGCTACACCTTC. Amino acids: CASSSGVHGGYTF.

The chain employs TRBV4-3 and TRBJ1-2; no clear D gene. Germline V gives CDR1 LGHNA, CDR2 YSLEER. The length of the CDR3 is 14 residues. Trimming removed 1 base at V and 0 bases at J, with 6 bases between. CDR3 bases: TGCGCCAGCAGCCAAGGGACTACTAACTATGGCTACACCTTC. Translated: CASSQGTTNYGYTF.

This chain uses TRBV29-1 with TRBJ2-5; D remains ambiguous. CDR1 and CDR2 (germline): SQVTM, ANQGSEA. Trimming removed 0 bases at V and 4 bases at J, with 9 bases between. The CDR3 sequence is 13 residues long. The CDR3 protein is CSVEDRMGETQYF. The CDR3 DNA reads TGCAGCGTTGAAGATCGGATGGGAGAGACCCAGTACTTC. Full variable domain (rest looked up from reference TRBV29-1 and TRBJ2-5): SAVISQKPSRDICQRGTSLTIQCQVDSQVTMMFWYRQQPGQSLTLIATANQGSEATYESGFVIDKFPISRPNLTFSTLTVSNMSPEDSSIYLCSVEDRMGETQYFGPGTRLLVL.

The rearrangement uses TRBV29-1 and TRBJ2-7, with TRBD1 matching over 7 bases. V trimming: 7 bases; J trimming: 5 bases; junction bases outside the gene matches: 14. The V gene's germline CDR1 is SQVTM and CDR2 ANQGSEA. This CDR3 comprises 14 residues. CDR3 residues: CSAERGLGGDEQYF. The CDR3 nucleotides are TGCAGCGCGGAGAGGGGGCTGGGTGGTGACGAGCAGTACTTC.

V gene TRBV7-2 combines with J gene TRBJ2-7, with D possibly matching TRBD2 (6 bases). The ends were cut back, 5 bases at V and 5 bases at J, with 16 bases in the middle. Germline V CDR1 and CDR2: SGHTA, FQGNSA. CDR3 length: 14 amino acids. The CDR3 reads CASSTQWRDHEQYF. CDR3 in DNA: TGTGCCAGCAGCACCCAATGGCGGGATCACGAGCAGTACTTC.